Listed here are 24 T cell receptor beta chains from one sample, sequenced in a study of blood T cell repertoires in COVID-19. Here immunoSEQ multiplex PCR was the method, and the copy in TCRdb shows in-frame clones only, minus some. This table has under 60,000 clones, roughly four fifths appearing once. Material for sequencing was peripheral blood. The receptor source for this set is a middle-aged man with acute or convalescent COVID-19.

J is TRBJ1-2 and V is TRBV4-2; 7 nucleotides agree with TRBD1. V gave up 4 bases and J gave up 4 bases; unmatched junction bases: 12. The CDR3 is made up of 16 amino acids. Germline lookup yields CDR1 LGHNA and CDR2 YNFKEQ. CDR3 DNA sequence: TGTGCCAGCAGCCTTTTCTCCCGGGACAGAACCTATGGCTACACCTTC. Residues: CASSLFSRDRTYGYTF.

This CDR3 is CASKESDTQYF. Here the CDR3 DNA reads TGTGCCAGCAAAGAGTCAGATACGCAGTATTTT. V usage is TRBV5-4 and J usage is TRBJ2-3; D is unclear. Trimming cost V 6 bases and J 4 bases, with 6 bases left between them. CDR3 length: 11 residues. Germline CDR1 reads SGHNT; CDR2 reads YYREEE (reference sequence).

The V gene is TRBV4-3, the J gene TRBJ2-1; weak D call: TRBD2 (6 bases). Germline CDR1 is LGHNA and CDR2 is YSLEER. The CDR3 is 18 amino acids. The V gene lost 0 bases and the J gene lost 0 bases, with 15 bases spanning the gap. CDR3 DNA: TGCGCCAGCAGCCAAGAAGGGGCGGGGTATAGCTCCTACAATGAGCAGTTCTTC. It yields the protein CASSQEGAGYSSYNEQFF.

The chain employs TRBV11-2 and TRBJ2-4, with 9 bases lining up with TRBD2. The CDR3 is 16 amino acids. V was pared by 1 base and J by 6 bases, with 7 bases of the junction left unmatched. The germline gives CDR1 SGHAT, CDR2 FQNNGV. The chain's CDR3 is CASSLVLAGSRNIQYF. In DNA form, the CDR3 reads TGTGCCAGCAGCTTAGTCCTAGCGGGGTCGAGAAACATTCAGTACTTC.

The chain combines TRBV9 with TRBJ2-3; TRBD1 matches 7 bases. This CDR3 region has 13 residues. Germline CDR1 and CDR2: SGDLS and YYNGEE. V lost 9 bases and J lost 0; bases outside the gene matches: 4. The CDR3 DNA reads as TGTGCCATCAAAGGGGGCAGCACAGATACGCAGTATTTT. Encoded protein: CAIKGGSTDTQYF.

About this clone itself: Other DNA sequences in the same sample also yield this CDR3. The rearrangement links TRBV11-2 to TRBJ1-2; possibly TRBD1 for D (6 bases). V lost 0 bases to trimming and J lost 4 bases, with 12 bases between them. The CDR3 extends over 15 amino acids. The germline gives CDR1 SGHAT, CDR2 FQNNGV. CDR3 amino acids: CASSLEPGAFYGYTF. The CDR3 DNA reads TGTGCCAGCAGCTTAGAGCCAGGGGCATTCTATGGCTACACCTTC. Based on the CDR3 plus reference TRBV11-2 and TRBJ1-2, the full variable domain is EAGVAQSPRYKIIEKRQSVAFWCNPISGHATLYWYQQILGQGPKLLIQFQNNGVVDDSQLPKDRFSAERLKGVDSTLKIQPAKLEDSAVYLCASSLEPGAFYGYTFGSGTRLTVV.

The chain employs TRBV12-3 or TRBV12-4 and TRBJ1-6, with TRBD1 matching over 8 bases. V was clipped by 6 bases and J by 8 bases; unmatched bases: 3. This CDR3 has 13 residues. Here the CDR3 DNA reads TGTGCCAGCAGGAGACAGGGGTATTCACCCCTCCACTTT. Translation: CASRRQGYSPLHF.

The chain joins TRBV7-3 to TRBJ2-1; D remains unclear. Trimming shortened V by 3 bases and J by 0 bases, and 9 bases separated the two germline ends. Germline V gives CDR1 SGHTA, CDR2 FQGTGA. The CDR3 is made up of 15 amino acids. As DNA, the CDR3 is TGTGCCAGCAGCTTTAAACAGAGCTCCTACAATGAGCAGTTCTTC. Its protein is CASSFKQSSYNEQFF.

The rearrangement links TRBV6-6 to TRBJ2-3; perhaps TRBD1 as D (5 bases). Germline V lookup: CDR1 MNHNY, CDR2 SVGAGI (reference sequence). CDR3 size: 12 residues. The germline V and J ends were trimmed by 7 bases and 3 bases, with 8 bases remaining between them. CDR3 in DNA: TGTGCCAGCAAAGGGGATACAGATACGCAGTATTTT. This translates into CASKGDTDTQYF.

The rearrangement links TRBV6-5 to TRBJ2-1; D call uncertain. Germline lookup yields CDR1 MNHEY and CDR2 SVGAGI. The CDR3 totals 14 residues. Trimming stripped 0 bases from V and 1 base from J, with 4 bases between. The CDR3 bases are TGTGCCAGCAGTTACTCATCGTCCTACAATGAGCAGTTCTTC. Amino acid sequence: CASSYSSSYNEQFF.

The chain joins TRBV7-9 to TRBJ1-1; tentatively, D is TRBD1 (5 bases). V lost 1 base and J lost 5, with 14 bases in between. CDR1 SEHNR and CDR2 FQNEAQ come from the germline V gene (reference sequence). This CDR3 spans 15 amino acids. The CDR3 loop reads CASSLDGQGGTEAFF. CDR3 bases: TGTGCCAGCAGCTTAGATGGGCAGGGTGGTACTGAAGCTTTCTTT. Looking up the rest from reference TRBV7-9 and TRBJ1-1 gives the full variable domain: DTGVSQNPRHKITKRGQNVTFRCDPISEHNRLYWYRQTLGQGPEFLTYFQNEAQLEKSRLLSDRFSAERPKGSFSTLEIQRTEQGDSAMYLCASSLDGQGGTEAFFGQGTRLTVV.

This CDR3 reads CASQYPRLGGEKLFF. The CDR3 coding sequence is TGTGCCAGCCAATACCCCCGGTTAGGAGGTGAAAAACTGTTTTTT. V usage is TRBV28 and J usage is TRBJ1-4; D is unresolved. V gave up 8 bases and J gave up 7 bases, with 20 bases separating them. CDR3 length: 15 amino acids. Germline V CDR1 and CDR2: MDHEN, SYDVKM.

The V gene is TRBV5-4, the J gene TRBJ1-2, with D possibly matching TRBD1 (6 bases). Trimming took off 10 bases at V and 4 bases at J, with 20 bases between the two ends. The CDR3 has 14 amino acids. Germline V lookup: CDR1 SGHNT, CDR2 YYREEE (reference sequence). Written as DNA, the CDR3 is TGTGCCGGCAAAACAGAGGGGGTTTTCTATGGCTACACCTTC. Translation: CAGKTEGVFYGYTF.

This chain joins TRBV3-1 (or the pseudogene TRBV3-2) and TRBJ2-1; D is possibly TRBD2 (5 bases). V lost 1 base and J lost 10, with 17 bases in between. Germline CDR1 and CDR2: LGHDT and YNNKEL (reference sequence). The CDR3 consists of 15 residues. CDR3 DNA sequence: TGTGCCAGCAGCCAAGCGGGGTCCGCCGGGTTAGAGCAGTTCTTC. As protein: CASSQAGSAGLEQFF.

V usage is TRBV6-4 and J usage is TRBJ2-6; D unclear. CDR1 and CDR2 (germline): MRHNA, SNTAGT. This CDR3 is 14 amino acids long. The V end lost 6 bases, the J end lost 0 bases, and 6 bases lay between the germline ends. The CDR3 here is CASSHTSGANVLTF. CDR3 nucleotides: TGTGCCAGCAGCCACACCTCTGGGGCCAACGTCCTGACTTTC.

The V call is TRBV6-6, the J call TRBJ2-3, with TRBD2 matching over 7 bases. J was trimmed by 1 base and V by 2 bases; bases with no gene match: 3. Germline-derived CDR1 and CDR2 are MNHNY and SVGAGI (reference sequence). The CDR3 loop spans 15 amino acids. CDR3 nucleotide sequence: TGTGCCAGCAGTTACCGGGGAGGGGGCACAGATACGCAGTATTTT. This codes for CASSYRGGGTDTQYF.

The chain combines TRBV9 with TRBJ2-7; D uncertain. This CDR3 is 14 amino acids long. Trimming removed 0 bases at V and 3 bases at J, with 10 bases between. The V gene's germline CDR1 is SGDLS and CDR2 YYNGEE. CDR3 sequence reads: CASSVEPRFYEQYF. CDR3 sequence (DNA): TGTGCCAGCAGCGTAGAACCGAGATTCTACGAGCAGTACTTC.

This rearrangement joins TRBV4-2 to TRBJ2-7; D unresolved. Per the germline V gene, CDR1 is LGHNA and CDR2 is YNFKEQ. Trimming left V 2 bases short and J 2 bases short, with 10 bases between. This CDR3 spans 14 amino acids. The CDR3 region has the DNA TGTGCCAGCAGCCAATCCCTACTAACCTACGAGCAGTACTTC. It is translated as CASSQSLLTYEQYF.

CDR3 nucleotides: TGCAGCGTTGAAGTCTGGTCAGGGCGGCAGACCCAGTACTTC. Residues: CSVEVWSGRQTQYF. The chain couples TRBV29-1 to TRBJ2-5; TRBD1 might be the D (5 bases). CDR3 length equals 14 residues. V gave up 1 base and J gave up 6 bases, with 15 bases separating them. CDR1 SQVTM and CDR2 ANQGSEA come from the germline V gene.

The chain combines TRBV18 with TRBJ1-2; TRBD1 aligns across 7 bases. The CDR3 consists of 16 residues. Germline V gene data show CDR1 as KGHSH and CDR2 as LQKENI. V lost 3 bases and J lost 1; bases outside the gene matches: 8. The CDR3 loop reads CASSPGQVLYNYGYTF. The CDR3 DNA follows: TGTGCCAGCTCACCCGGACAGGTCCTCTATAACTATGGCTACACCTTC.

The chain employs TRBV28 and TRBJ2-7; no definite D call. The CDR3 length is 12 residues. Deletions cut 3 bases from V and 0 bases from J, with 3 bases between. CDR1 and CDR2 from the germline V gene are MDHEN and SYDVKM. The CDR3 DNA sequence: TGTGCCAGCAGTTTCAGCTCCTACGAGCAGTACTTC. Protein sequence: CASSFSSYEQYF.

This clone has a single count. This chain uses TRBV19 with TRBJ2-1; D perhaps matches TRBD2 (7 bases). Trimming removed 6 bases from V and 0 bases from J, with 24 bases in between. Germline CDR1 reads LNHDA; CDR2 reads SQIVND (reference sequence). The CDR3 runs 19 residues. The CDR3: CASSPRGSGAILSYNEQFF. The DNA of the CDR3 is TGTGCCAGTAGCCCTAGGGGGAGCGGGGCAATCCTCTCCTACAATGAGCAGTTCTTC.

The V gene is TRBV2, the J gene TRBJ2-2, with 10 nucleotides matching TRBD1. Germline values: CDR1 SNHLY, CDR2 FYNNEI. The CDR3 is 14 residues long. V was clipped by 11 bases and J by 0 bases; unmatched bases: 3. The CDR3 DNA reads as TGTGCCGGACAGGGGGACCCGAACACCGGGGAGCTGTTTTTT. It codes for CAGQGDPNTGELFF. Looking up the rest from reference TRBV2 and TRBJ2-2 gives the full variable domain: EPEVTQTPSHQVTQMGQEVILRCVPISNHLYFYWYRQILGQKVEFLVSFYNNEISEKSEIFDDQFSVERPDGSNFTLKIRSTKLEDSAMYFCAGQGDPNTGELFFGEGSRLTVL.

V and J are TRBV2 and TRBJ1-5; possibly TRBD1 for D (5 bases). The CDR3 contains 13 residues. Germline-derived CDR1 and CDR2 are SNHLY and FYNNEI. Trimming removed 7 bases from V and 4 bases from J, with 11 bases in between. The DNA of the CDR3 is TGTGCCAGCAAACAAGACAGAAATCAGCCCCAGCATTTT. Translation: CASKQDRNQPQHF.